This TCR beta chain was observed in a study of T cell responses to AZD1222 COVID-19 vaccine. Regarding the study as a whole: Among those given AZD1222, only five or six were seropositive at baseline.

Remarks on this clone: Antigen unknown.

The protocol was immunoSEQ multiplex PCR, while the TCRdb copy is restricted to in-frame clones and leaves out a portion. Altogether about 130,000 clones are present, approximately 92% being singletons, with the ten largest covering around 1.1%. The clonotype originates from an adult who received the AZD1222 COVID-19 vaccine. Sequences were derived from peripheral blood, sampled 28 days after the second AZD1222 dose.

The CDR3 loop reads CAWSVHPGQLHF. As DNA, the CDR3 is TGTGCCTGGAGTGTACATCCAGGTCAACTCCACTTT. V and J are TRBV30 and TRBJ1-6; D gene unclear. The CDR3 runs 12 residues. V lost 0 bases to trimming and J lost 16 bases, with 13 bases between them. Germline-derived CDR1 and CDR2 are GTSNPN and SVGIG (reference sequence).